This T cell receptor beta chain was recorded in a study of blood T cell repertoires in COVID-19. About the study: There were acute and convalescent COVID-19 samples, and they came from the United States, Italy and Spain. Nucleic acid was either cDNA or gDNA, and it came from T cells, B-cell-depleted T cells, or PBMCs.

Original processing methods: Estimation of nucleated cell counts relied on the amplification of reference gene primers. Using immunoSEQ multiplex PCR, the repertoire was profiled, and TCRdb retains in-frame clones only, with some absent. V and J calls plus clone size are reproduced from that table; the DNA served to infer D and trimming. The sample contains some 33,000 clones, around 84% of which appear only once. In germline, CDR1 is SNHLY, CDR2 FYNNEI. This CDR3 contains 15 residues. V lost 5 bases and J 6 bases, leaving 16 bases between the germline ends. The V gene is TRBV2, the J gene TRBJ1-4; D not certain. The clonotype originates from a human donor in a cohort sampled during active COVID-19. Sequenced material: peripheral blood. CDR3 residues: CASSSDRREDEKLFF. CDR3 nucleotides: TGTGCCAGCAGTTCAGACCGCCGAGAGGATGAAAAACTGTTTTTT.